This T cell receptor (beta chain) originates from a study of blood T cell repertoires in COVID-19. Sequencing was performed with immunoSEQ multiplex PCR; in TCRdb, only in-frame clones are kept and a portion is missing. The data show about 380,000 clones, 88% seen once. Symptom resolution, clearance, or two negative PCRs marked the recovered donors of Cohort 3. V shed 0 bases and J shed 13 bases, with 19 bases lying between them. This CDR3 region has 14 residues. Germline CDR1 SGHNT, CDR2 YYREEE (reference sequence). The source material was PBMCs or T cells enriched from blood (not recorded which). This chain connects TRBV5-4 to TRBJ1-2; TRBD1 is a possible D gene (5 bases). The TCR comes from a woman between 18 and 29 years old who had recovered from COVID-19. The CDR3 region has the DNA TGTGCCAGCAGCTTGGACCCCGGGACGGGGGTCTCCACCTTC. It translates to CASSLDPGTGVSTF.